The rows below give T cell receptor beta chains drawn from one sample of a study of blood T cell repertoires in COVID-19. Assay used: immunoSEQ multiplex PCR; TCRdb lists only in-frame clones, some missing. In the table there are under 140,000 clones, 87% of which are singletons. Sequencing was carried out using peripheral blood. These receptors were collected from a human donor in a cohort sampled during active COVID-19. Each CDR3 is given with its conserved first and last residue. A D gene is named only where the DNA matches it firmly. Rows give clone size only sometimes, using once, few, many, or a class for an expanded clone.

-	TRBD2	TRBV6-5	TRBJ2-1	CASSQGLAGDNEQFF	TGTGCCAGCAGCCAAGGACTAGCGGGGGACAATGAGCAGTTCTTC
-	-	TRBV30	TRBJ1-2	CAWTRAGGYTF	TGTGCCTGGACTAGGGCGGGTGGCTACACCTTC
-	TRBD1	TRBV28	TRBJ1-5	CASSLWGQGDGQPQHF	TGTGCCAGCAGTTTATGGGGGCAGGGGGACGGGCAGCCCCAGCATTTT
-	-	TRBV28	TRBJ2-2	CASSPRTYWNSGELFF	TGTGCCAGCAGCCCTCGGACTTATTGGAACTCCGGGGAGCTGTTTTTT
-	TRBD1	TRBV6-5	TRBJ1-2	CASSRGFDRVYGYTF	TGTGCCAGCAGCCGCGGGTTCGACAGGGTCTACGGCTACACCTTC
-	-	TRBV4-2	TRBJ1-2	CASSQAWGNNYGYTF	TGTGCCAGCAGCCAAGCATGGGGCAATAACTATGGCTACACCTTC
-	-	TRBV4-1	TRBJ1-5	CASSQTYSNQPQHF	TGCGCCAGCAGCCAAACCTATAGCAATCAGCCCCAGCATTTT
-	TRBD1	TRBV29-1	TRBJ2-1	CSVGGDRAGSHYNEQFF	TGCAGCGTTGGGGGAGACAGGGCAGGGAGCCATTACAATGAGCAGTTCTTC
-	TRBD1	TRBV10-3	TRBJ2-2	CAIASLGQGAVGRAGELFF	TGTGCCATCGCCTCACTTGGACAGGGGGCTGTAGGTAGGGCCGGGGAGCTGTTTTTT
-	TRBD1	TRBV24-1	TRBJ2-1	CATRGQGGNEQFF	TGTGCCACCAGGGGACAGGGAGGAAATGAGCAGTTCTTC
-	TRBD1	TRBV11-2	TRBJ2-1	CASRLGTGGEFF	TGTGCCAGCAGACTAGGGACAGGAGGGGAGTTCTTC
-	TRBD2	TRBV30	TRBJ2-1	CAWMGGIAEQFF	TGTGCCTGGATGGGAGGGATCGCTGAGCAGTTCTTC
-	-	TRBV4-1	TRBJ2-7	CASSRPGQRDEQYF	TGCGCCAGCAGCCGACCGGGACAAAGGGACGAGCAGTACTTC
-	TRBD1	TRBV7-9	TRBJ1-5	CASSPGTGGNQPQHF	TGTGCCAGCAGCCCGGGGACAGGGGGCAATCAGCCCCAGCATTTT
-	-	TRBV5-5	TRBJ1-2	CASSFDLGTGSYGYTF	TGTGCCAGCAGCTTCGATCTTGGCACAGGCAGCTATGGCTACACCTTC
-	-	TRBV27	TRBJ2-2	CASSLWQTGELFF	TGTGCCAGCAGTTTATGGCAGACCGGGGAGCTGTTTTTT
-	-	TRBV5-1	TRBJ2-3	CASSQIGGLTTDTQYF	TGCGCCAGCAGCCAGATTGGGGGACTTACCACAGATACGCAGTATTTT
-	-	TRBV7-8	TRBJ1-5	CASSLFAGFSDQPQHF	TGTGCCAGCAGCTTATTTGCAGGGTTCAGCGATCAGCCCCAGCATTTT
-	TRBD1	TRBV11-2	TRBJ2-7	CASSLEGQGTGEQYF	TGTGCCAGCAGCTTAGAAGGACAGGGAACGGGTGAGCAGTACTTC
-	-	TRBV29-1	TRBJ2-2	CSVRRDGELFF	TGCAGCGTGAGGAGGGACGGGGAGCTGTTTTTT
-	-	TRBV10-1	TRBJ1-4	CASSLGRRGGNEKLFF	TGCGCCAGCAGTCTTGGACGACGGGGGGGCAATGAAAAACTGTTTTTT
-	-	TRBV4-1	TRBJ1-5	CASSQDNNQPQHF	TGCGCCAGCAGCCAAGATAACAATCAGCCCCAGCATTTT
-	-	TRBV7-3	TRBJ2-1	CASSLFAQGEGEQFF	TGTGCCAGCAGCTTATTTGCACAGGGAGAGGGTGAGCAGTTCTTC
once	TRBD1	TRBV28	TRBJ2-7	CASSLPRGPDEQYF	TGTGCCAGCAGTTTACCCAGGGGGCCAGACGAGCAGTACTTC
-	-	TRBV7-8	TRBJ2-2	CASTPWRTLNTGELFF	TGTGCCAGCACCCCCTGGAGGACCTTGAACACCGGGGAGCTGTTTTTT
few	TRBD1	TRBV5-4	TRBJ1-2	CASSMDRPTGYTF	TGTGCCAGCAGCATGGACAGGCCCACAGGCTACACCTTC
once	TRBD1	TRBV6-5	TRBJ1-2	CASSRGQGSWGYTF	TGTGCCAGCAGCAGGGGACAGGGGTCATGGGGCTACACCTTC
few	TRBD1	TRBV19	TRBJ1-3	CASSILPGQGADTIYF	TGTGCCAGTAGTATACTCCCGGGACAGGGGGCCGACACCATATATTTT
-	-	TRBV4-1	TRBJ1-6	CASSQDGKGLFPPLHF	TGCGCCAGCAGCCAAGATGGGAAGGGGCTCTTTCCACCCCTCCACTTT
few	-	TRBV24-1	TRBJ2-1	CATSEEGAILNEQFF	TGTGCCACCAGTGAAGAGGGAGCGATCCTCAATGAGCAGTTCTTC
-	-	TRBV19	TRBJ2-3	CASSRGHDTDTQYF	TGTGCCAGTAGTCGAGGGCACGACACAGATACGCAGTATTTT
-	-	TRBV7-2	TRBJ2-7	CASSLSGGVSYEQYF	TGTGCCAGCAGCTTATCGGGCGGGGTCTCCTACGAGCAGTACTTC
-	TRBD1	TRBV11-2	TRBJ1-1	CASSLGPGQTPNTEAFF	TGTGCCAGCAGCTTAGGCCCGGGACAGACACCGAACACTGAAGCTTTCTTT
-	TRBD1	TRBV28	TRBJ2-3	CASSQGGAGTDTQYF	TGTGCCAGCAGTCAAGGGGGCGCGGGCACAGATACGCAGTATTTT
once	TRBD2	TRBV11-2	TRBJ2-3	CASSRGRGGRVGTDTQYF	TGTGCCAGCAGCCGGGGGAGAGGAGGGAGGGTAGGCACAGATACGCAGTATTTT
few	-	TRBV5-1	TRBJ2-3	CASNLLPSADTQYF	TGCGCCAGCAATTTGCTTCCTTCAGCGGATACGCAGTATTTT